These T cell receptor beta chains were read from a single sample in a study of regulatory T cells in long-lasting Graves disease. Using its own MiXCR run on the multiplex PCR reads, TCRdb lists one record per CDR3 protein. The sample has 400,000 to 500,000 distinct CDR3 sequences; roughly 15% are singletons. The data also belong to a second study, concerning T cells in Graves' hyperthyroidism and ophthalmopathy.

The sample here was peripheral blood mononuclear cells (PBMCs), taken at new diagnosis, from a patient treated with antithyroid drugs. These receptors were collected from a woman aged 45-65 years with Graves disease. Both conserved end residues are part of each CDR3. The D gene is left open where the match is weak. Not every row has a clone size; where given, it reads once, few, many or a size class.

>NA|TRBV7-2|TRBJ1-2|NA
TGTGCCAGCAGCCGCGGACCGCCGGCATTCTATGGCTACACCTTC
CASSRGPPAFYGYTF
>NA|TRBV29-1|TRBJ1-1|NA
TGCAGCCATTCGAAGGGTTCTGAAGCTTTCTTT
CSHSKGSEAFF
>NA|TRBV6-1|TRBJ2-5|many
TGTGCCACCACCTCCGGGACACCAGAGACCCAGTACTTC
CATTSGTPETQYF
>NA|TRBV20-1|TRBJ2-5|many
TGCAGTGCTAGAGATCTCAGCAGGGTGGATCGGGAGACCCAGTACTTC
CSARDLSRVDRETQYF
>NA|TRBV29-1|TRBJ2-1|NA
TGCAGCGTCCGCCGAGAGTTAGGGGGCAATGAGCAGTTCTTC
CSVRRELGGNEQFF
>TRBD1|TRBV19|TRBJ2-1|NA
TGTGCCAGTACCCGGGACAGCTCCTACAATGAGCAGTTCTTC
CASTRDSSYNEQFF
>NA|TRBV28|TRBJ2-6|NA
TGTGCCAGCAGTCGTCCCACAGGTATGGGTGACGGGGCCAACGTCCTGACTTTC
CASSRPTGMGDGANVLTF
>NA|TRBV6-1|TRBJ2-1|many
TGTGCCAGCACTAACGTGGGGAATTACAATGAGCAGTTCTTC
CASTNVGNYNEQFF
>NA|TRBV24-1|TRBJ2-1|NA
TGTGCCACCAGTGATGGGATTCCGGGGCACGAGCAGTTCTTC
CATSDGIPGHEQFF
>TRBD1|TRBV24-1|TRBJ2-7|many
TGTGCCACCAGTGATTTTCGGGGGACAGGGGCAACCTACGAGCAGTACTTC
CATSDFRGTGATYEQYF
>NA|TRBV19|TRBJ1-2|many
TGTGCCAGTAGTATGACAGTCACCCACTATGGCTACACCTTC
CASSMTVTHYGYTF
>TRBD2|TRBV28|TRBJ2-7|many
TGTGCCAGCACCCCTAGCGGGAACTACGAGCAGTACTTC
CASTPSGNYEQYF
>TRBD2|TRBV12-3/TRBV12-4|TRBJ2-7|many
TGTGCCAGCAGGGGACTAGTTCCTTACGAGCAGTACTTC
CASRGLVPYEQYF
>NA|TRBV7-2|TRBJ2-2|few
TGTGCCAGCAGCAAAGGGGGACGGGGGGCCGTCGGGGAGCTGTTTTTT
CASSKGGRGAVGELFF